This entry features one T cell receptor beta chain sequence. Its recognized antigen is unknown. One base away there is no much larger clone; base qualities are not given. The time point label, as the study defines it: baseline before first vaccination. The vaccinee samples were drawn from two UK trials, COV001 and COV002, one of which was a single-blind randomized controlled phase 2/3 trial testing AZD1222 (ChAdOx1 nCoV-19) in healthy adults. Trial participant PBMC samples were collected at day 0 and day 28 after the second dose for TCRbeta chain sequencing. The data were taken from a study of T cell responses to AZD1222 COVID-19 vaccine (dated by TCRdb to the early 2020s). Describing the broader study: AZD1222 recipients given second doses at about 4 weeks or at about 12 weeks were pooled, since spike-specific TCR depth and breadth were not found to differ between the two schedules. Trial participants were enrolled into age subgroups of 18-55, 56-69 and 70-plus years, which contained 148, 28 and 57 TCR-sequenced participants, respectively. TCR sequencing covered over 230 trial participants: 200 to 220 given two doses of AZD1222 and 26 given two doses of MenACWY control vaccine. Results the study describes overall, beyond this receptor: Nearly half of unique spike-specific TCRs reportedly recognized epitopes outside regions mutated in the B.1.351 and B.1.1.7 variants. Conclusions about previously exposed vaccinees are limited because only six or seven AZD1222 recipients were SARS-CoV-2 seropositive at baseline. Spike-specific TCR breadth and depth rose significantly after two AZD1222 doses compared with day 0 and with MenACWY recipients. CD4 TCRs associated with the vaccine covered the entire spike protein, and the dominant responses were in regions 160-218 and 743-854. In the small 56-69-year group, the increase in depth fell short of significance, most likely because of low power. Most participants were white British and females outnumbered males, and the authors suggested that clonal diversity may have been underestimated. Because no day 14 peak-response samples were available, repertoires were characterized only after the peak T cell response.

The CDR3 regions of human TCRbeta chains were analyzed by immunosequencing. The paper's data handling went like this. Repertoire TCRs were matched against a reference library of SARS-CoV-2-specific TCRs generated with the MIRA antigen-specificity platform. Breadth meant the fraction of unique TCRs that were SARS-CoV-2-associated, whereas depth meant the fraction of total T cells that were SARS-CoV-2-associated. Each spike-specific TCR was assigned to its reactive spike region and to a CD4 or CD8 class using the MIRA data. Log10-transformed breadth and depth values were compared by one-way ANOVA with Sidak's multiple comparisons tests. What TCRdb holds here is the immuneACCESS table cut down to in-frame rearrangements. Part of the clones is not present; checked against another copy, under half of the missing clones reflect an unresolved V gene, and the others are unexplained. The DNA was the basis for D and trimming; V, J and clone size are from that table. Recorded for this sample are 150,000 to 200,000 clones; roughly 88% of them occurred a single time. The ten largest clones add up to 7.7% of the sample.

This specimen consisted of peripheral blood, obtained on day 0 of AZD1222 vaccination. The clonotype comes from an adult in good health.

The DNA sequence reads TGTGCCTGGAGTACTCTAGCGGGGTCAGATACGCAGTATTTT. It encodes CAWSTLAGSDTQYF. The rearrangement joined TRBV30 to TRBJ2-3; 9 bases in the junction line up with TRBD2. Trimming accounts for 2 bases at V and 4 bases at J, while the number of junction bases matched to no gene is 4. For CDR1 and CDR2, the germline V gene (reference sequence) lists GTSNPN and SVGIG. The CDR3 spans 14 residues, from the cysteine through the phenylalanine. Solely the CDR3 DNA is kept, with 42 bases framed from the first base.